This TCR beta chain comes out of a study of CD8 T cells in ankylosing spondylitis. Study-level points and caveats: Ankylosing spondylitis blood seemed to carry a telltale TCR beta motif made of fewer than 10 highly homologous variants. Clones linked to disease were reported to show significant enrichment in matched ankylosing spondylitis synovial fluid.

V dropped 0 bases and J dropped 4; count of bases not matched to a gene: 12. The CDR3 has 17 amino acids. CDR1 SGDLS and CDR2 YYNGEE come from the germline V gene. Quantitative 5'-RACE with molecular barcodes produced the TCR beta libraries. TCRdb re-called the 5' RACE reads with MiXCR, one entry per CDR3 protein. Of a few hundred thousand distinct CDR3 sequences listed, roughly 18% are singletons. With regard to this clonotype: Its antigen is still unknown.

The rearrangement links TRBV9 to TRBJ2-7; TRBD2 agrees at 8 bases. The sequencing sample was made of blood, either unsorted or a sorted T cell fraction (not recorded which). This sequence originates from a male donor with ankylosing spondylitis. The CDR3 reads CASSVGSPGLGRYEQYF. As DNA, the CDR3 is TGTGCCAGCAGCGTAGGGTCTCCGGGACTAGGGAGATACGAGCAGTACTTC.